This TCR beta chain was sequenced for a study of T cells in Graves' hyperthyroidism and ophthalmopathy. Broader study findings: Before onset, ophthalmopathy was predicted by the model a median roughly 6.8 months earlier. Most clonotypes that expanded in the thyroid above 0.001 also showed up in blood.

Amplified TCR beta CDR3 regions came from RNA transcripts. A first-round RT-PCR of the TCR CDR3 used the HTBI primer set. TCRdb re-called the multiplex PCR reads through MiXCR, storing one row per CDR3 protein. The sample holds some 500,000 distinct CDR3 sequences, under 15% seen once. The V end lost 3 bases, the J end lost 2 bases, and 14 bases lay between the germline ends. This CDR3 is 15 amino acids long. Germline loops: CDR1 KGHSH, CDR2 LQKENI. Uncontrolled infection, other autoimmune disease, pregnancy or lactation barred patients from enrollment. This clonotype appeared many times. Its specificity is unknown.

The V call is TRBV18, the J call TRBJ2-7; D remains ambiguous. The sample consisted of blood. The TCR comes from a woman between 18 and 29 years old with Graves' hyperthyroidism. As DNA, the CDR3 is TGTGCCAGCTCACCGGACGCCTGGGCGGCCTACGAGCAGTACTTC. Translating gives CASSPDAWAAYEQYF.